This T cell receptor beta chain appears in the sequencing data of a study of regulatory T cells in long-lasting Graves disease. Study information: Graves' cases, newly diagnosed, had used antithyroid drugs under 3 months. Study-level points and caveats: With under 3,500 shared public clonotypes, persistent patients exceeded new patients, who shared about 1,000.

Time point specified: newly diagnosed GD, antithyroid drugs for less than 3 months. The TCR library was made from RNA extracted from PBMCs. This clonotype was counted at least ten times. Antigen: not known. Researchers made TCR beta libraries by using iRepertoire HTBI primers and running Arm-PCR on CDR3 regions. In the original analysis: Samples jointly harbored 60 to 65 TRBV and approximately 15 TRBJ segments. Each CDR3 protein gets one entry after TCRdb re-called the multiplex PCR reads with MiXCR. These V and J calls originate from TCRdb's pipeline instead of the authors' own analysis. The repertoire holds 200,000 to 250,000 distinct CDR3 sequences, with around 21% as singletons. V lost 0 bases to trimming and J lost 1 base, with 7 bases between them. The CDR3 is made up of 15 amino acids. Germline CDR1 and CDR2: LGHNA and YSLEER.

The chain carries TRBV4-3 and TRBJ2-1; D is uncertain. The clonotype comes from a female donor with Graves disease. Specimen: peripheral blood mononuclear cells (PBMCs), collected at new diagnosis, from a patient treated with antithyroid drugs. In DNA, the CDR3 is TGCGCCAGCAGCCAAGATTTTCGGTCCTACAATGAGCAGTTCTTC. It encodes CASSQDFRSYNEQFF.